This T cell receptor (beta chain) was found in a study of T cell responses to AZD1222 COVID-19 vaccine (dated by TCRdb to about 2021). Regarding the research as a whole: Because spike-specific TCR depth and breadth did not differ between the two schedules, AZD1222 recipients who got a second dose at roughly 4 weeks were pooled with those who got a second dose at roughly 12 weeks. A total of approximately 250 trial participants underwent TCR sequencing, of whom about 210 had received two doses of AZD1222 and about 25 had received two doses of the MenACWY control vaccine. Trial participants were enrolled into age subgroups of 18-55, 56-69 and 70-plus years, which contained about 150, 27 and 61 TCR-sequenced participants, respectively. What the study reported, not specific to this receptor: In the small 56-69-year group, the increase in depth fell short of significance, most likely because of low power. Participants were mostly white British, with more females than males. The authors suggested clonal diversity may have been underestimated. Conclusions about previously exposed vaccinees were limited because only a handful of AZD1222 recipients were SARS-CoV-2 seropositive at baseline. Vaccine-associated CD4 TCRs spanned the whole spike protein, with dominant responses in regions 160-218 and 743-854. After two AZD1222 doses, spike-specific TCR breadth and depth were significantly higher than at day 0 and than in MenACWY recipients. Epitopes outside the regions mutated in the B.1.351 and B.1.1.7 variants were reportedly recognized by nearly half of the unique spike-specific TCRs. Because no samples from the day 14 peak response were available, repertoires could be characterized only after the peak T cell response.

With regard to this clone: Its antigen is unknown. No base-level quality is on record; no much larger clone is a single base apart.

The CDR3 regions of human TCRbeta chains were subjected to immunosequencing. The published analysis was carried out like this. TCRs in the repertoires were matched against a reference library of SARS-CoV-2-specific TCRs that had been generated with the MIRA antigen-specificity platform. Breadth meant the fraction of unique TCRs that were SARS-CoV-2-associated, whereas depth meant the fraction of total T cells that were SARS-CoV-2-associated. Using the MIRA data, every spike-specific TCR was mapped to the spike region that the TCR reacted to and assigned to either a CD4 or a CD8 class. Log10-transformed breadth and depth values were compared by one-way ANOVA with Sidak's multiple comparisons tests. TCRdb stores this immuneACCESS table with in-frame sequences only. Part of the clones is absent; in the studies checked, under half of the shortfall reflects unresolved V genes, and no reason is known for the rest. V, J and clone size are taken as reported in that table, and D and trimming were inferred from the DNA itself. The sample table contains some 170,000 clones; only one count was recorded for roughly 92% of them. Less than 3% of the sample lies in the top ten.

The time point label, as the study defines it: baseline before first vaccination. The vaccinee samples were drawn from two UK trials, COV001 and COV002, one of which was a single-blind randomized controlled phase 2/3 trial testing AZD1222 (ChAdOx1 nCoV-19) in healthy adults. For TCRbeta chain sequencing, PBMC samples from trial participants were taken at day 0 and at day 28 after the second dose. This TCR was recovered from an adult in good health. The material sequenced was peripheral blood, taken on day 0 of AZD1222 vaccination.

The CDR3 protein is CASSKLAGGHLDSYEQYF. The nucleotide sequence reads TGTGCCAGCAGCAAACTAGCGGGAGGGCACCTCGACTCCTACGAGCAGTACTTC. The rearranged segments are TRBV7-9 and TRBJ2-7; TRBD2 aligns with 13 central bases. There are 18 amino acids in the CDR3, from cysteine to phenylalanine inclusive. The sequence is cut down to CDR3 DNA, 54 bases in frame from base 1. V is trimmed back by 5 bases and J by 0 bases, and the junction contains 10 bases that no gene match accounts for. CDR1 and CDR2 (SEHNR, FQNEAQ) derive from the germline V gene (reference sequence). The CDR3 plus the reference TRBV7-9 and TRBJ2-7 genes for the other parts give the full variable domain: DTGVSQNPRHKITKRGQNVTFRCDPISEHNRLYWYRQTLGQGPEFLTYFQNEAQLEKSRLLSDRFSAERPKGSFSTLEIQRTEQGDSAMYLCASSKLAGGHLDSYEQYFGPGTRLTVT.